This T cell receptor (beta chain) is drawn from a study of blood T cells in healthy people across ages. Findings of the study overall: Getting older went along with TCR beta diversity per million T cells dropping roughly linearly. It was not possible, with unsorted PBMCs, to conclusively compare naive and antigen-experienced cells.

Only a few counts were recorded for this clonotype. No antigen is known for it. Samples each had at least 6 micrograms of total RNA extracted. Looked up from germline, CDR1 is SNHLY and CDR2 is FYNNEI. This CDR3 has 11 amino acids. Trimming cost V 6 bases and J 6 bases, with 5 bases left between them. Sample-barcoded 5' priming and a J-beta primer mix drove a second PCR of about 7 to 11 cycles. A single record per CDR3 protein comes from TCRdb applying MiXCR to the 5' RACE reads. The repertoire holds about 720,000 distinct CDR3 sequences, with roughly 20% as singletons. The source of this sequence is a man aged 70 or older in good health. The material sequenced was blood. This rearrangement joins TRBV2 to TRBJ2-2; D is unresolved. CDR3 amino acids: CASREPGELFF. In DNA, the CDR3 is TGTGCCAGCAGGGAACCCGGGGAGCTGTTTTTT. Full variable domain (missing parts from reference TRBV2 and TRBJ2-2): EPEVTQTPSHQVTQMGQEVILRCVPISNHLYFYWYRQILGQKVEFLVSFYNNEISEKSEIFDDQFSVERPDGSNFTLKIRSTKLEDSAMYFCASREPGELFFGEGSRLTVL.